These 32 T cell receptor beta chains were sequenced from one sample in a study of T cell responses to AZD1222 COVID-19 vaccine. Profiled with immunoSEQ multiplex PCR; TCRdb holds only in-frame clones, not every one. The sample comprises 99,000 or so clones, 70% to 90% of which are singletons, and around 3.2% rests with the top ten. The sample consisted of peripheral blood, taken on day 0 of AZD1222 vaccination. All receptors come from an adult in good health.

Notes on this clone: At one end, the junction sequence differs from germline, possibly due to a read error. This chain uses TRBV5-1 with TRBJ1-1; TRBD1 agrees at 7 bases. CDR1 and CDR2 from the germline V gene are SGHRS and YFSETQ. The CDR3 has 15 amino acids. This chain's CDR3 is CASSYSAGGGNEAFF. Written as DNA, the CDR3 is TGTGCCAGCAGCTACTCAGCAGGGGGAGGTAATGAAGCTTTCTTT.

This clone has only one observation. The chain couples TRBV12-3 or TRBV12-4 to TRBJ2-7, with D perhaps assigned TRBD1 or TRBD2 (5 bases each). The V and J ends lost 7 bases and 6 bases respectively, with 16 bases between them. The CDR3 length is 13 residues. CDR3 residues: CASTGTVSGEQYF. CDR3 coding DNA: TGTGCCAGCACCGGGACGGTTTCGGGCGAGCAGTACTTC.

This clone has just one count. J is TRBJ2-1 and V is TRBV27, with 13 bases aligning to TRBD2. This CDR3 is built from 15 residues. V dropped 4 bases and J dropped 9; count of bases not matched to a gene: 6. CDR1 MNHEY and CDR2 SMNVEV come from the germline V gene (reference sequence). The CDR3 protein is CASSSGTSGTFEQFF. CDR3 in DNA: TGTGCCAGCAGTTCCGGGACTAGCGGGACATTTGAGCAGTTCTTC.

The V gene is TRBV9, the J gene TRBJ2-2; 8 nucleotides match TRBD1. V shed 2 bases and J 7 bases; nucleotides not matched to a gene: 4. This CDR3 has 14 residues. Germline-derived CDR1 and CDR2 are SGDLS and YYNGEE. CDR3 protein: CASSVQGAIGELFF. CDR3 nucleotide sequence: TGTGCCAGCAGCGTGCAGGGGGCAATCGGGGAGCTGTTTTTT.

This chain uses TRBV15 with TRBJ1-4; 7 nucleotides line up with TRBD1. The ends lost 2 bases at V and 0 bases at J; junction bases unmatched: 0. Looked up from germline, CDR1 is LNHNV and CDR2 is YYDKDF (reference sequence). CDR3 size: 15 residues. CDR3 DNA sequence: TGTGCCACCAGCAGACAGGGGGCAACTAATGAAAAACTGTTTTTT. Protein: CATSRQGATNEKLFF.

The V gene is TRBV7-2, the J gene TRBJ2-3, with 11 bases aligning to TRBD1. CDR3 length equals 18 residues. Germline V lookup: CDR1 SGHTA, CDR2 FQGNSA. The trim removed 3 bases at V and 8 bases at J, leaving 16 bases unmatched. In DNA form, the CDR3 reads TGTGCCAGCAGCTTTTCCCCATCAGGACAGGGGGCGGGGGGTACGCAGTATTTT. Translating gives CASSFSPSGQGAGGTQYF.

This chain joins TRBV6-5 and TRBJ1-5; D is possibly TRBD1 (6 bases). Trimming pared 6 bases from V and 11 bases from J, leaving 17 bases between. The CDR3 is 13 residues long. CDR1 and CDR2 (germline): MNHEY, SVGAGI. The CDR3 DNA follows: TGTGCCAGCAGGCCAGGGGAACTAGGGACCCAGCATTTT. It translates to CASRPGELGTQHF.

Here the CDR3 reads CASSIPGQGWYGYTF. CDR3 coding DNA: TGTGCCAGCAGTATTCCGGGACAGGGCTGGTATGGCTACACCTTC. The chain uses TRBV5-6 and TRBJ1-2, with TRBD1 matching over 9 bases. Germline V CDR1 and CDR2: SGHDT, YYEEEE. The CDR3 totals 15 residues. After removal of 5 bases from V and 5 bases from J, the junction contained 10 bases not matched to a gene.

The J gene is TRBJ2-7, the V gene TRBV10-1; 8 bases map to TRBD1. V dropped 3 bases and J dropped 6; count of bases not matched to a gene: 4. CDR1 is WNHNN and CDR2 is SYGVQD in the germline V gene (reference sequence). The length of the CDR3 is 13 residues. CDR3: CASSDRTGSEQYV. CDR3 DNA sequence: TGCGCCAGCAGTGATAGGACAGGGTCCGAGCAGTACGTC.

V usage is TRBV27 and J usage is TRBJ1-1; 7 bases fit TRBD1. In germline, CDR1 is MNHEY, CDR2 SMNVEV (reference sequence). The CDR3 sequence is 15 residues long. J lost 3 bases, V lost 4 bases, and 8 bases had no gene match. The CDR3 sequence: CASSSKGGAYTEAFF. Written as DNA, the CDR3 is TGTGCCAGCAGTTCTAAAGGGGGCGCATACACTGAAGCTTTCTTT.

The chain has TRBV7-8 and TRBJ1-2; TRBD1 might be the D (5 bases). The CDR3 loop spans 19 amino acids. The V gene's germline CDR1 is SGHVS and CDR2 FQNEAQ. Trimming shortened V by 5 bases and J by 0 bases, and 25 bases separated the two germline ends. The CDR3 region has the DNA TGTGCCAGCAGCCAAGGGACCCCTTTTACGACAACGTCTAACTATGGCTACACCTTC. Protein sequence: CASSQGTPFTTTSNYGYTF.

Here the CDR3 DNA reads TGCGCCAGCAGCCAAGCGCCTAGCGGGGGGTCCGAGACAGATACGCAGTATTTT. Its protein product is CASSQAPSGGSETDTQYF. The gene calls are TRBV4-3 and TRBJ2-3; TRBD2 agrees at 11 bases. The V segment lost 1 base and the J segment 3 bases; nucleotides outside the gene matches: 9. The CDR3 sequence is 18 residues long. The germline gives CDR1 LGHNA, CDR2 YSLEER.

This chain connects TRBV6-5 to TRBJ2-2; 7 bases line up with TRBD1. This CDR3 is built from 14 residues. Trimming took 5 bases from V and 3 from J; bases not matched to a gene: 3. CDR1 MNHEY and CDR2 SVGAGI come from the germline V gene. As DNA, the CDR3 is TGTGCCAGCAGTAGGGGGACAGACACCGGGGAGCTGTTTTTT. Its translation is CASSRGTDTGELFF.

This chain's CDR3 is CASSFGGVSYEQYF. CDR3 DNA sequence: TGTGCCAGCAGCTTTGGGGGGGTTAGCTACGAGCAGTACTTC. The J gene is TRBJ2-7, the V gene TRBV5-5, with TRBD2 identical over 7 bases. J was trimmed by 3 bases and V by 2 bases; bases with no gene match: 5. CDR1 is SGHKS, CDR2 YYEKEE, per germline (reference sequence). The CDR3 contains 14 residues.

V usage is TRBV19 and J usage is TRBJ1-4, with D perhaps matching TRBD1 (6 bases). CDR1 LNHDA and CDR2 SQIVND come from the germline V gene (reference sequence). CDR3 length: 14 residues. V shed 3 bases and J shed 7 bases, with 12 bases lying between them. CDR3 nucleotides: TGTGCCAGTAGTATTTGGGGGCCCGGTGAAAAACTGTTTTTT. Protein product: CASSIWGPGEKLFF.

V is TRBV24-1 and J is TRBJ2-2, with unresolved D. The length of the CDR3 is 16 residues. CDR1 is KGHDR and CDR2 is SFDVKD in the germline V gene. Deletions cut 0 bases from V and 0 bases from J, with 7 bases between. The CDR3 sequence: CATSDLQSPNTGELFF. CDR3 coding DNA: TGTGCCACCAGTGATTTGCAGTCACCGAACACCGGGGAGCTGTTTTTT.

V is TRBV28 and J is TRBJ2-1; TRBD1 agrees at 9 bases. This CDR3 region has 17 residues. V shed 7 bases and J 1 base; nucleotides not matched to a gene: 11. The germline V gene encodes CDR1 MDHEN and CDR2 SYDVKM. Written as DNA, the CDR3 is TGTGCCAGCATCCCCCTGCCGGGACAGGGTTCCTACAATGAGCAGTTCTTC. Its translation is CASIPLPGQGSYNEQFF.

The J gene is TRBJ2-3, the V gene TRBV6-5; the match to TRBD1 covers 10 bases. V shed 3 bases, J shed 7 bases, and the junction held 7 bases outside the gene matches. From germline, CDR1 is MNHEY and CDR2 SVGAGI. The CDR3 consists of 15 residues. The CDR3 DNA follows: TGTGCCAGCAGTTATGGGACAGGGGTAGTGAATACGCAGTATTTT. It yields the protein CASSYGTGVVNTQYF.

This chain uses TRBV9 with TRBJ2-3; D may be TRBD2 (5 bases). CDR1 is SGDLS, CDR2 YYNGEE, per germline. V dropped 4 bases and J dropped 3 bases, with 9 bases sitting between them. CDR3 length: 13 residues. The CDR3 bases are TGTGCCAGCAGCTTCTCGGGGACAGATACGCAGTATTTT. Translation gives CASSFSGTDTQYF.

The rearrangement uses TRBV5-4 and TRBJ2-1; 9 bases are a match to TRBD2. The V gene's germline CDR1 is SGHNT and CDR2 YYREEE (reference sequence). V gave up 3 bases and J gave up 6 bases; unmatched junction bases: 10. This CDR3 has 16 residues. The CDR3 spells CASSSPAGGGINEQFF. DNA of the CDR3: TGTGCCAGCAGCTCCCCCGCGGGGGGGGGAATCAATGAGCAGTTCTTC.

The rearrangement links TRBV4-2 to TRBJ2-1, with 10 bases identical to TRBD1. Germline V gene sequence: CDR1 LGHNA, CDR2 YNFKEQ. V lost 4 bases, J lost 7 bases, and 10 bases stayed unmatched. The CDR3 length is 16 residues. CDR3: CASSPRDRGFLNEQFF. CDR3 nucleotide sequence: TGTGCCAGCAGCCCCCGGGACAGGGGTTTTCTTAATGAGCAGTTCTTC.

The chain recombines TRBV21-1 with TRBJ2-7. TRBV21-1 is a recognized pseudogene. The CDR3 covers 13 residues. CDR3 protein: CASSRVSSYEQYF. The CDR3 DNA reads TGTGCCAGCAGCAGGGTGTCCTCCTACGAGCAGTACTTC.

The chain combines TRBV29-1 with TRBJ1-2; perhaps TRBD1 as D (5 bases). Per germline, CDR1 SQVTM and CDR2 ANQGSEA. V gave up 3 bases and J gave up 7 bases, with 12 bases separating them. This CDR3 spans 12 amino acids. The CDR3 sequence: CSVEFRGGGYTF. CDR3 in DNA: TGCAGCGTTGAGTTTAGGGGAGGTGGCTACACCTTC.

The J gene is TRBJ1-3, the V gene TRBV27; D gene uncertain. The length of the CDR3 is 13 residues. The ends were cut back, 6 bases at V and 0 bases at J, with 6 bases in the middle. Germline CDR1 and CDR2: MNHEY and SMNVEV (reference sequence). CDR3 region: CASRASSGNTIYF. Written as DNA, the CDR3 is TGTGCCAGCAGAGCGAGCTCTGGAAACACCATATATTTT.

The chain uses TRBV4-3 and TRBJ1-2, with D unclear. V lost 0 bases and J lost 8, with 16 bases in between. CDR3 length: 15 amino acids. Germline V gives CDR1 LGHNA, CDR2 YSLEER. Here the CDR3 DNA reads TGCGCCAGCAGCCAAGAAGGGCAAAAAGGAACGGGCTACACCTTC. Its protein product is CASSQEGQKGTGYTF.

The CDR3 nucleotides read TGTGCCAGCAGCCCATGGGGGACTAGGGCCGGGGAGCTGTTTTTT. This codes for CASSPWGTRAGELFF. The chain recombines TRBV7-3 with TRBJ2-2; TRBD2 matches at 8 bases. Germline V CDR1 and CDR2: SGHTA, FQGTGA. The CDR3 has 15 amino acids. Trimming at V came to 5 bases and at J to 6 bases, leaving 8 bases not matched to a gene.

The genes are TRBV6-2 or TRBV6-3 and TRBJ1-5; 12 bases match TRBD1. Germline assignment: CDR1 MNHEY and CDR2 SVGEGT. The junction had 4 bases not matched to a gene; V was cut back by 5 bases and J by 8 bases. CDR3 length: 14 residues. This CDR3 is CASSGTGGMEPQHF. CDR3 DNA: TGTGCCAGCAGTGGGACAGGGGGCATGGAGCCCCAGCATTTT.

This rearrangement joins TRBV6-5 to TRBJ1-6; no firm D call. The CDR3 covers 12 residues. CDR1 and CDR2 (germline): MNHEY, SVGAGI. V was trimmed by 0 bases and J by 12 bases, leaving 6 bases between them. The CDR3 sequence is CASSYSFGPLHF. The CDR3 nucleotides read TGTGCCAGCAGTTACTCGTTCGGACCCCTCCACTTT.

This rearrangement joins TRBV3-1 (or the pseudogene TRBV3-2) to TRBJ1-2; the D gene is possibly TRBD1 (5 bases). The germline V gene encodes CDR1 LGHDT and CDR2 YNNKEL (reference sequence). The CDR3 sequence is 13 residues long. Trimming left V 7 bases short and J 3 bases short, with 12 bases between. CDR3 region: CASNRRGYYGYTF. Here the CDR3 DNA reads TGTGCCAGCAACCGACGGGGGTACTATGGCTACACCTTC.

The chain recombines TRBV6-4 with TRBJ2-3; D is unresolved. With 0 bases removed from V and 3 bases from J, the gap between germline ends came to 4 bases. Per germline, CDR1 MRHNA and CDR2 SNTAGT. CDR3 length equals 13 residues. CDR3 sequence reads: CASSDSETDTQYF. The CDR3 DNA reads as TGTGCCAGCAGTGACTCTGAAACAGATACGCAGTATTTT.

This chain connects TRBV3-1 (or the pseudogene TRBV3-2) to TRBJ1-2; D is possibly TRBD1 (6 bases). This CDR3 is 17 amino acids long. Per germline, CDR1 LGHDT and CDR2 YNNKEL (reference sequence). V was pared by 0 bases and J by 8 bases, with 22 bases between. CDR3 amino acids: CASSQDRTGIRRGGYTF. The CDR3 coding sequence is TGTGCCAGCAGCCAAGATCGCACAGGGATAAGGAGAGGGGGCTACACCTTC.

This sequence joins TRBV29-1 and TRBJ2-3, with TRBD1 as a possible D gene (5 bases). CDR1 SQVTM and CDR2 ANQGSEA come from the germline V gene. V gave up 5 bases and J gave up 2 bases, with 8 bases separating them. The CDR3 has 12 amino acids. The CDR3 DNA follows: TGCAGCGTTTGGGGCTACACAGATACGCAGTATTTT. Its translation: CSVWGYTDTQYF.